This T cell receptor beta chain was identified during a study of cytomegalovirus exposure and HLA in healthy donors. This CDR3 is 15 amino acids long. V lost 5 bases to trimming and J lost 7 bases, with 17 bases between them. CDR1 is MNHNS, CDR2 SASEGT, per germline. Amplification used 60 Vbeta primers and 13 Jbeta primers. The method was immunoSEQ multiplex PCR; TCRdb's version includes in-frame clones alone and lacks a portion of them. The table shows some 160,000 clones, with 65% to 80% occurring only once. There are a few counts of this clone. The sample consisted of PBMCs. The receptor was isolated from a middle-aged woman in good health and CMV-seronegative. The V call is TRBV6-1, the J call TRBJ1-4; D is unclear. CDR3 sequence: CASSLYVVESEKLFF. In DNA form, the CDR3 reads TGTGCCAGCAGTTTGTACGTTGTAGAGTCTGAAAAACTGTTTTTT.